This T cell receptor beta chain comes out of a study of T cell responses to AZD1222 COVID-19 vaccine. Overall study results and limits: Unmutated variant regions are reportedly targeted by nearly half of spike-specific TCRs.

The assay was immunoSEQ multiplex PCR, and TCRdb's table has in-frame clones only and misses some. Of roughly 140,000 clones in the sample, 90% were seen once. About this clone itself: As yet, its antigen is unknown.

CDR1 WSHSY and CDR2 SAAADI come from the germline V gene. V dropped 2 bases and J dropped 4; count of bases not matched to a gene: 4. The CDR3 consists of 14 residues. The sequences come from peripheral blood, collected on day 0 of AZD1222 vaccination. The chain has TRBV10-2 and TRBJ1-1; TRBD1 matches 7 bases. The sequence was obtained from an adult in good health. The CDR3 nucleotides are TGCGCCAGCAGTGAGAACAGGGGAGCCACTGAAGCTTTCTTT. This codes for CASSENRGATEAFF.